This TCR beta chain was captured by sequencing in a study of human T cells and chemical hapten exposure. Broader study findings: Expanded TCR sets contained significantly more large CDR3 similarity clusters than controls.

Germline V gene sequence: CDR1 SGHTA, CDR2 FQGNSA. The V end lost 2 bases, the J end lost 6 bases, and 16 bases lay between the germline ends. The CDR3 is 16 amino acids. This clonotype has ten or more counts. Antigen: not known. TCRdb re-derived calls from the RACE reads in MiXCR, one entry per CDR3 protein. Of hundreds of thousands of distinct CDR3 sequences listed, over 6% are singletons. Time point indicated: patch test 2, 6 weeks after DPC sensitization. The treatment was: therapeutic diphenylcyclopropenone sensitization with weekly scalp DPC. The J gene is TRBJ1-4, the V gene TRBV7-2; D is possibly TRBD1 (5 bases). The sequenced sample was whole blood, obtained in connection with sensitization to the hapten diphenylcyclopropenone (DPC). This clonotype originated in a woman between 18 and 29 years old with alopecia areata. Some clones in this sample may be carry-over from other donors' samples. DNA of the CDR3: TGTGCCAGCAGCTTAAATGGGGGACGCCGGGATGAAAAACTGTTTTTT. This sequence encodes CASSLNGGRRDEKLFF.